At least ten counts were recorded for the clone carrying this T cell receptor (beta chain). Its target is unknown. The record originates from a study of CD8 T cells in ankylosing spondylitis. Study outcomes and limitations: Among TCR beta sequences, a motif of several highly homologous variants appeared characteristic of ankylosing spondylitis blood. Prior work had noted some motif variants in reactive arthritis blood and synovial fluid. Significantly higher representation of disease-linked clones was reported for matched ankylosing spondylitis synovial fluid.

TCRdb used MiXCR to reprocess the 5' RACE reads, holding one entry per CDR3 protein. This table holds about 220,000 distinct CDR3 sequences, 18% found once. Per the germline V gene, CDR1 is SQVTM and CDR2 is ANQGSEA. J lost 6 bases, V lost 7 bases, and 8 bases had no gene match. The CDR3 has 12 amino acids. This chain joins TRBV29-1 and TRBJ1-1, with TRBD1 matching 7 bases. The TCR comes from a male donor with ankylosing spondylitis. The specimen sequenced was blood, either unsorted or a sorted T cell fraction (not recorded which). CDR3 loop: CSAQRQGPEAFF. As DNA, the CDR3 is TGCAGCGCTCAAAGACAGGGTCCTGAAGCTTTCTTT.